A selection of T cell receptor beta chains follows, all from one sample in a study of tumor-infiltrating lymphocytes in primary liver carcinoma. TCRdb re-analysed the multiplex PCR reads in MiXCR, keeping a single row per CDR3 protein. The sample has fewer than 85,000 distinct CDR3 sequences, about 75% seen once. Sequences were obtained from tumor-adjacent normal liver tissue. These receptors came from a man aged 35-49 years with primary liver carcinoma and hepatitis B virus infection. The CDR3 runs from the conserved cysteine through the conserved F or W. The order of the fields is J gene, V gene, CDR3 protein.

j_gene: TRBJ2-3; v_gene: TRBV6-5; CDR3aa: CASSYSRGQETRYF
j_gene: TRBJ2-1; v_gene: TRBV6-1; CDR3aa: CASSLTVAGQLF
j_gene: TRBJ2-6; v_gene: TRBV28; CDR3aa: CASSDGGSGTNVLTF
j_gene: TRBJ2-7; v_gene: TRBV11-3; CDR3aa: CASNLTPSGEQYF
j_gene: TRBJ1-5; v_gene: TRBV6-2/TRBV6-3; CDR3aa: CASSYAGCGQPQHF
j_gene: TRBJ1-1; v_gene: TRBV7-9; CDR3aa: CASSDRAGVSGNTEAFF
j_gene: TRBJ2-1; v_gene: TRBV6-1; CDR3aa: CASILGTSSGSRGQFF
j_gene: TRBJ2-1; v_gene: TRBV4-2; CDR3aa: CASSQDQGITGRANEQSF
j_gene: TRBJ1-1; v_gene: TRBV4-1; CDR3aa: CASSQDLVPSDRGRPLVTEAFF
j_gene: TRBJ1-2; v_gene: TRBV30; CDR3aa: CASSVGPYLESGYIF
j_gene: TRBJ2-6; v_gene: TRBV4-3; CDR3aa: CASSQSRGDSGANVLTF
j_gene: TRBJ1-2; v_gene: TRBV12-3/TRBV12-4; CDR3aa: CASSLTEAGYTF
j_gene: TRBJ2-7; v_gene: TRBV4-1; CDR3aa: CASTPGTSGAYEQYF
j_gene: TRBJ2-1; v_gene: TRBV14; CDR3aa: CANGQGVVSNEQFF
j_gene: TRBJ2-2; v_gene: TRBV21-1; CDR3aa: CASRYTGYLRGELFF
j_gene: TRBJ2-6; v_gene: TRBV7-3; CDR3aa: CASSPYAGGPFSGANVLTF
j_gene: TRBJ1-2; v_gene: TRBV2; CDR3aa: CASTGNSLNYGYTF
j_gene: TRBJ2-7; v_gene: TRBV12-3/TRBV12-4; CDR3aa: CANIFDITYEQYF
j_gene: TRBJ2-6; v_gene: TRBV6-5; CDR3aa: CAGSPDFPGANVLTF
j_gene: TRBJ2-7; v_gene: TRBV28; CDR3aa: CASSSLAGDNEQYF
j_gene: TRBJ1-5; v_gene: TRBV6-2/TRBV6-3; CDR3aa: CASSSGGTNQPQHF
j_gene: TRBJ2-1; v_gene: TRBV5-1; CDR3aa: CASSLEGGNHEQFF
j_gene: TRBJ2-1; v_gene: TRBV6-1; CDR3aa: CASISVSGRNEQFF
j_gene: TRBJ2-1; v_gene: TRBV11-1; CDR3aa: CARREGTILSKEEVF
j_gene: TRBJ2-3; v_gene: TRBV5-5; CDR3aa: CTSSDGRGGNTQYF
j_gene: TRBJ2-7; v_gene: TRBV6-5; CDR3aa: CASSPGLGLNEQYF
j_gene: TRBJ2-5; v_gene: TRBV6-2/TRBV6-3; CDR3aa: CACSPGQPLKETQYF
j_gene: TRBJ2-1; v_gene: TRBV5-1; CDR3aa: CASSMTGGSRYNEQFF